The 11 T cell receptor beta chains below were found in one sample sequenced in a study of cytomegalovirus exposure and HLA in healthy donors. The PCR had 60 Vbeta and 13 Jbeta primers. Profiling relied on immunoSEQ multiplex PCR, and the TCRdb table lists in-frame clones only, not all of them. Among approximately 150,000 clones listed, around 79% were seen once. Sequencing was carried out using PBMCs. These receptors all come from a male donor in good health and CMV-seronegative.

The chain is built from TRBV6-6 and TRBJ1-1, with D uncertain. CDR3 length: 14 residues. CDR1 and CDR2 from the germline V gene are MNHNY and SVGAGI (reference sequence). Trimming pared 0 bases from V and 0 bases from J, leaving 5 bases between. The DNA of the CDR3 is TGTGCCAGCAGTTACTCGACACTGAACACTGAAGCTTTCTTT. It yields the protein CASSYSTLNTEAFF.

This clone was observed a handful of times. The CDR3 bases are TGTGCCAGCGGCGAGGGAGGAGCCTACAATGAGCAGTTCTTC. It specifies CASGEGGAYNEQFF. V gene TRBV6-4 combines with J gene TRBJ2-1; D possibly corresponds to TRBD2 (6 bases). This CDR3 is built from 14 residues. The V gene lost 8 bases and the J gene lost 2 bases, with 13 bases spanning the gap. Looked up from germline, CDR1 is MRHNA and CDR2 is SNTAGT.

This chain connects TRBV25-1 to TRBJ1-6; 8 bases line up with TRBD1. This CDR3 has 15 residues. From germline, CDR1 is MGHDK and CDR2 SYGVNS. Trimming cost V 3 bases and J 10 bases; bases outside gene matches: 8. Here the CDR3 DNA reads TGTGCCAGCAGTGACTCCCAGGGGGCGCGGTCACCCCTCCACTTT. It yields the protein CASSDSQGARSPLHF. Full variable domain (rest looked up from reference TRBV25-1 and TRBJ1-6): EADIYQTPRYLVIGTGKKITLECSQTMGHDKMYWYQQDPGMELHLIHYSYGVNSTEKGDLSSESTVSRIRTEHFPLTLESARPSHTSQYLCASSDSQGARSPLHFGNGTRLTVT.

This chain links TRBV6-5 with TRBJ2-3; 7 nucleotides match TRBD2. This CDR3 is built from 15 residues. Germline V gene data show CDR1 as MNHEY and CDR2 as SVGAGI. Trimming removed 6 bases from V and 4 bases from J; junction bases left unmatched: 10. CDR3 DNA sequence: TGTGCCAGCAGGCGCGGGGTAGCGGGCGCAGATACGCAGTATTTT. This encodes CASRRGVAGADTQYF.

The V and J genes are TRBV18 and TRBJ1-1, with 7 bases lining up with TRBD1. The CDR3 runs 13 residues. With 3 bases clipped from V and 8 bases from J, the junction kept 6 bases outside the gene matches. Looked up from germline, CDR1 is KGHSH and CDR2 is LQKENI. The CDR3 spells CASSPDQQGEAFF. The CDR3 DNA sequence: TGTGCCAGCTCACCTGATCAACAGGGGGAAGCTTTCTTT. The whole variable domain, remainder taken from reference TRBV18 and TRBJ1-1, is NAGVMQNPRHLVRRRGQEARLRCSPMKGHSHVYWYRQLPEEGLKFMVYLQKENIIDESGMPKERFSAEFPKEGPSILRIQQVVRGDSAAYFCASSPDQQGEAFFGQGTRLTVV.

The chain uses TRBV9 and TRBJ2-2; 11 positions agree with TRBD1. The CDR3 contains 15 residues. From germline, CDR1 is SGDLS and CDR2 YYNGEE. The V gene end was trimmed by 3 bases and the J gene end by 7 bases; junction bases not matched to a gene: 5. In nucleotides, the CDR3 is TGTGCCAGCAGCGGTTGGACAGGGGGCCTCGGGGAGCTGTTTTTT. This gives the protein CASSGWTGGLGELFF.

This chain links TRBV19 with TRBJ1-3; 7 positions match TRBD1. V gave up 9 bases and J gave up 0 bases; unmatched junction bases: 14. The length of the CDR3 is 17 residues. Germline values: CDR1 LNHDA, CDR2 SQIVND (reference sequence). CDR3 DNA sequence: TGTGCCAGCCGACGGGGGGGGACAGTAGGCTCTGGAAACACCATATATTTT. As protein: CASRRGGTVGSGNTIYF. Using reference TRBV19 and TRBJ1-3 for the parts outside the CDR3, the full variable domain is DGGITQSPKYLFRKEGQNVTLSCEQNLNHDAMYWYRQDPGQGLRLIYYSQIVNDFQKGDIAEGYSVSREKKESFPLTVTSAQKNPTAFYLCASRRGGTVGSGNTIYFGEGSWLTVV.

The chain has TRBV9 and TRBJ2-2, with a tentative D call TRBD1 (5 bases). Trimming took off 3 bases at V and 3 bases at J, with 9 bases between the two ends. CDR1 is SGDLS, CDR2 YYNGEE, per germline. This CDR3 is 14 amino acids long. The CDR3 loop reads CASSAQGYTGELFF. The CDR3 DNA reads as TGTGCCAGCAGCGCTCAGGGATACACCGGGGAGCTGTTTTTT.

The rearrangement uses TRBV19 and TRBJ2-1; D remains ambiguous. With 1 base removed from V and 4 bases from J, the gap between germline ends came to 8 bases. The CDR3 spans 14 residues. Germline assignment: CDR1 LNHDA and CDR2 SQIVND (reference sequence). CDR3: CASSIGSVYNEQFF. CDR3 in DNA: TGTGCCAGTAGTATAGGATCAGTTTACAATGAGCAGTTCTTC.

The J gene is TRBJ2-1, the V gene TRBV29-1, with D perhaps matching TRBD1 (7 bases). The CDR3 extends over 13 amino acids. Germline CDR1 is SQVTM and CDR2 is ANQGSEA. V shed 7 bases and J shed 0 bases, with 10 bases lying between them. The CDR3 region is CSGQGLSYNEQFF. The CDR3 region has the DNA TGCAGCGGACAGGGACTCTCCTACAATGAGCAGTTCTTC.

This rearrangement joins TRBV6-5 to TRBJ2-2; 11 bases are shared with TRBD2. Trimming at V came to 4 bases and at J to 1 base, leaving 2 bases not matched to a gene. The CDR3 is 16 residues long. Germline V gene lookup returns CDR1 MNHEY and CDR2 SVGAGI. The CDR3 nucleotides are TGTGCCAGCAGTTTCGGGACTAGCGGGAACACCGGGGAGCTGTTTTTT. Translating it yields CASSFGTSGNTGELFF.